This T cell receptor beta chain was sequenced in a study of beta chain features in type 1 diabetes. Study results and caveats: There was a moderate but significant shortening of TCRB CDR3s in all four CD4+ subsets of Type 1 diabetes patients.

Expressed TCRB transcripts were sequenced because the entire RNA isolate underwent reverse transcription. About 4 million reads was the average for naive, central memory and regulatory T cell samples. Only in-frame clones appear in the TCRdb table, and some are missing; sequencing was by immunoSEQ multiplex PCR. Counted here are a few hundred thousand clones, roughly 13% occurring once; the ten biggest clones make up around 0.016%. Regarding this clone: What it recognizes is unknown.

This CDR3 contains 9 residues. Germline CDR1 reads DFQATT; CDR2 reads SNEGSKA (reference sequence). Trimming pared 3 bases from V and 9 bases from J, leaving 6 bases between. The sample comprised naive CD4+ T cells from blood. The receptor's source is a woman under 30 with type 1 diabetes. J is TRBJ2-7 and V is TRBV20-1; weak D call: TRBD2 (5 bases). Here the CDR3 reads CSASEGQYF. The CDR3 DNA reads TGCAGTGCTAGTGAGGGGCAGTACTTC.